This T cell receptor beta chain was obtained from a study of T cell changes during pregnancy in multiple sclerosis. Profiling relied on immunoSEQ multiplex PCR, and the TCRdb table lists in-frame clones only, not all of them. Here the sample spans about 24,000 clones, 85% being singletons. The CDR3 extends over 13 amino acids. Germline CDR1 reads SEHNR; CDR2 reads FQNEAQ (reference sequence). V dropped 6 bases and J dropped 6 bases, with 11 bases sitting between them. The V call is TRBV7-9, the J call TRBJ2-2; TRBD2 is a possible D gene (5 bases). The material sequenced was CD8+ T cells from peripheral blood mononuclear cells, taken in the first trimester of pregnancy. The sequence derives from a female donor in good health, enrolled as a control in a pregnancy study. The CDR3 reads CASSPRASGELFF. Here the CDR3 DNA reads TGTGCCAGCAGTCCGCGGGCGTCCGGGGAGCTGTTTTTT. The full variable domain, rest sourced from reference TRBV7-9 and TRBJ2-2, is DTGVSQNPRHKITKRGQNVTFRCDPISEHNRLYWYRQTLGQGPEFLTYFQNEAQLEKSRLLSDRFSAERPKGSFSTLEIQRTEQGDSAMYLCASSPRASGELFFGEGSRLTVL.